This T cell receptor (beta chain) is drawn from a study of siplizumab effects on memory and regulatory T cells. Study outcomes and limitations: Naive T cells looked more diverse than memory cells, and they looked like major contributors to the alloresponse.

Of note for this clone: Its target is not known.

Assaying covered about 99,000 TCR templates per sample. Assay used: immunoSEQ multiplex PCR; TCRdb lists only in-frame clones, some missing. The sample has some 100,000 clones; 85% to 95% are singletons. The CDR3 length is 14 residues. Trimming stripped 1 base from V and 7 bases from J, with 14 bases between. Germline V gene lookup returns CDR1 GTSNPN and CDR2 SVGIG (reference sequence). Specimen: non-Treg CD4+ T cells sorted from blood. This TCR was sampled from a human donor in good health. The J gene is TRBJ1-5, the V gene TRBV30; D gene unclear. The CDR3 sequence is CAWSGSRVYQPQHF. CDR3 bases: TGTGCCTGGAGTGGGTCTCGGGTGTACCAGCCCCAGCATTTT.